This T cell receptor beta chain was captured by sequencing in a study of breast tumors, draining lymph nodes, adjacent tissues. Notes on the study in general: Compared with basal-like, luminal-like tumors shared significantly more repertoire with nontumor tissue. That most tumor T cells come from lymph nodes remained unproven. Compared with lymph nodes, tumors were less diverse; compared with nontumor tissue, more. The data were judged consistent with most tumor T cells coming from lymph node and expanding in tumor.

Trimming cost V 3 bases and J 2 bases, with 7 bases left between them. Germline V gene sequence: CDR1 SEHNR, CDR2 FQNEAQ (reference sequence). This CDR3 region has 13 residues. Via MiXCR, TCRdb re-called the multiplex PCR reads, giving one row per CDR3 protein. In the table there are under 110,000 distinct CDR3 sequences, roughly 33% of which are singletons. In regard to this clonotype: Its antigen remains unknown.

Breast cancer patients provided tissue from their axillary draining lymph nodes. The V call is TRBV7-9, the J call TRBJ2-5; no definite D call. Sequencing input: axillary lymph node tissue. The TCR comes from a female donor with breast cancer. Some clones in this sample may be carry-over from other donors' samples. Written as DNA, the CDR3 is TGTGCCAGCAGCTTGACGACTCAAGAGACCCAGTACTTC. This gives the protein CASSLTTQETQYF.